Reported below is one T cell receptor beta chain. The sample comes from a study of blood T cell repertoires in COVID-19. Study-wide background: Some COVID-19 samples were acute and others convalescent; all came from the United States, Italy and Spain. PBMCs, B-cell-depleted T cells, or T cells were the source of the cDNA or gDNA that made up the material.

Trimming took 4 bases from V and 4 from J; bases not matched to a gene: 4. Germline assignment: CDR1 SGHTA and CDR2 FQGNSA. The CDR3 has 13 residues. How the authors handled the data: Reference gene primers were amplified, and this amplification served to estimate nucleated cell counts. The repertoire was sequenced with immunoSEQ multiplex PCR; TCRdb's copy has only in-frame clones and lacks some. V, J and clone size are taken as reported in that table, and D and trimming were inferred from the DNA itself. The sample records about 74,000 clones, roughly 86% being singletons. The rearrangement uses TRBV7-2 and TRBJ2-7, with 7 bases lining up with TRBD1. The source of this sequence is a human donor in a cohort sampled during active COVID-19. The source material was peripheral blood. The CDR3 sequence: CASSWRQGYEQYF. CDR3 in DNA: TGTGCCAGCAGCTGGCGACAGGGATACGAGCAGTACTTC.